A single count supports the clone carrying this T cell receptor (beta chain). No antigen is known for it. This record comes from a study of regulatory T cells in long-lasting Graves disease. Study findings and constraints: Clonotypes that were public and shared totalled fewer than 3,500 in persistent patients versus over 800 in new patients.

Time point denoted: newly diagnosed GD, antithyroid drugs for less than 3 months. PBMC-extracted RNA yielded the TCR library. Assembly of TCR beta libraries relied on iRepertoire HTBI primers together with Arm-PCR of CDR3 regions. Using its own MiXCR run on the multiplex PCR reads, TCRdb lists one record per CDR3 protein. The table has under 300,000 distinct CDR3 sequences, 20% to 25% seen once. The CDR3 length is 14 residues. Trimming left V 5 bases short and J 6 bases short, with 15 bases between. The germline gives CDR1 SGHVS, CDR2 FNYEAQ. The chain couples TRBV7-6 to TRBJ2-3; D possibly matches TRBD1 or TRBD2 (5 bases each). The TCR sequence derives from a female donor with Graves disease. The material was peripheral blood mononuclear cells (PBMCs), obtained at new diagnosis, from a patient treated with antithyroid drugs. The CDR3 spells CASSLLGELDTQYF. The DNA for the CDR3 is TGTGCCAGCAGCCTGTTGGGGGAATTGGATACGCAGTATTTT.